This T cell receptor (beta chain) came from a study of blood T cell repertoires in COVID-19 (dated by TCRdb to about 2020). Concerning the study at large: Collaborator samples came from the United States, Italy and Spain and covered acute and convalescent phases of COVID-19. The prospective study material was composed of cDNA or gDNA derived from T cells, B-cell-depleted T cells, or PBMCs. Deeply sampled blood TCRbeta repertoires from subjects exposed to, actively infected with, or recovered from COVID-19 were included in the dataset. The repertoires were released in a freely available public database meant as a resource for research on the immune response to SARS-CoV-2. Samples were obtained from the ongoing ImmuneRACE study (first 160 participants) and from 1,200 or so subjects provided by 6 global collaborators. Sample metadata almost always included a de-identified subject ID, COVID-19 status, age in years and sex. Where available, HLA class I and class II types were taken from metadata supplied by the sample provider and were not determined by assay-based typing.

The CDR3, from cysteine to phenylalanine, totals 13 residues. Of the read, only the CDR3 DNA is kept; its 39 bases are in frame from base 1. In the germline V gene, CDR1 corresponds to SGHDN and CDR2 to FVKESK. V was cut back by 2 bases and J by 4 bases, leaving a gap of 8 bases between them. TCRbeta CDR3 regions were amplified from genomic DNA using the immunoSEQ Assay, a bias-controlled multiplex PCR. Per the source publication's procedure: The number of nucleated cells in each sample was estimated from the amplification of reference gene primers within the assay. Sequence reads were collapsed and filtered to measure the absolute abundance of every unique TCRbeta CDR3 rearrangement. For each sample, productive Simpson clonality was calculated by taking the square root of Simpson's diversity index across productive rearrangements. Not all clones reach the TCRdb copy of this immuneACCESS table, which keeps in-frame sequences only. Checked studies attribute under half of the gap to unresolved V genes and leave the rest unexplained. V and J calls and clone size are copied from that table; D and trimming were computed from the DNA. This sample gives about 110,000 clones in total; around four fifths of them show up just once. Approximately 15% of the sample comes from the top ten.

Worth noting for this clone: Its antigen has not been determined. No qualities accompany the bases; no much larger clone lies one base away. In the same sample, other DNA sequences code for this CDR3.

Each collaborating institution followed its own protocols to collect whole blood in K2EDTA tubes. For TCRbeta analysis, collaborators shipped samples in one of three forms: frozen whole blood, isolated PBMCs, or DNA extracted from either of those sample types. The investigation overall reported the following: The quantity of clinical and demographic metadata differed by source and by participant and was supplied without curation.

This sequence was found in a woman aged 55-69 years with acute or convalescent COVID-19. The sequence is built from TRBV14 and TRBJ1-1; the D gene is perhaps TRBD1, on 5 matching bases. The sample taken for sequencing was peripheral blood. The sequenced DNA: TGTGCCAGCAGCCAACAGGGCTTCACTGAAGCTTTCTTT. The encoded protein is CASSQQGFTEAFF.